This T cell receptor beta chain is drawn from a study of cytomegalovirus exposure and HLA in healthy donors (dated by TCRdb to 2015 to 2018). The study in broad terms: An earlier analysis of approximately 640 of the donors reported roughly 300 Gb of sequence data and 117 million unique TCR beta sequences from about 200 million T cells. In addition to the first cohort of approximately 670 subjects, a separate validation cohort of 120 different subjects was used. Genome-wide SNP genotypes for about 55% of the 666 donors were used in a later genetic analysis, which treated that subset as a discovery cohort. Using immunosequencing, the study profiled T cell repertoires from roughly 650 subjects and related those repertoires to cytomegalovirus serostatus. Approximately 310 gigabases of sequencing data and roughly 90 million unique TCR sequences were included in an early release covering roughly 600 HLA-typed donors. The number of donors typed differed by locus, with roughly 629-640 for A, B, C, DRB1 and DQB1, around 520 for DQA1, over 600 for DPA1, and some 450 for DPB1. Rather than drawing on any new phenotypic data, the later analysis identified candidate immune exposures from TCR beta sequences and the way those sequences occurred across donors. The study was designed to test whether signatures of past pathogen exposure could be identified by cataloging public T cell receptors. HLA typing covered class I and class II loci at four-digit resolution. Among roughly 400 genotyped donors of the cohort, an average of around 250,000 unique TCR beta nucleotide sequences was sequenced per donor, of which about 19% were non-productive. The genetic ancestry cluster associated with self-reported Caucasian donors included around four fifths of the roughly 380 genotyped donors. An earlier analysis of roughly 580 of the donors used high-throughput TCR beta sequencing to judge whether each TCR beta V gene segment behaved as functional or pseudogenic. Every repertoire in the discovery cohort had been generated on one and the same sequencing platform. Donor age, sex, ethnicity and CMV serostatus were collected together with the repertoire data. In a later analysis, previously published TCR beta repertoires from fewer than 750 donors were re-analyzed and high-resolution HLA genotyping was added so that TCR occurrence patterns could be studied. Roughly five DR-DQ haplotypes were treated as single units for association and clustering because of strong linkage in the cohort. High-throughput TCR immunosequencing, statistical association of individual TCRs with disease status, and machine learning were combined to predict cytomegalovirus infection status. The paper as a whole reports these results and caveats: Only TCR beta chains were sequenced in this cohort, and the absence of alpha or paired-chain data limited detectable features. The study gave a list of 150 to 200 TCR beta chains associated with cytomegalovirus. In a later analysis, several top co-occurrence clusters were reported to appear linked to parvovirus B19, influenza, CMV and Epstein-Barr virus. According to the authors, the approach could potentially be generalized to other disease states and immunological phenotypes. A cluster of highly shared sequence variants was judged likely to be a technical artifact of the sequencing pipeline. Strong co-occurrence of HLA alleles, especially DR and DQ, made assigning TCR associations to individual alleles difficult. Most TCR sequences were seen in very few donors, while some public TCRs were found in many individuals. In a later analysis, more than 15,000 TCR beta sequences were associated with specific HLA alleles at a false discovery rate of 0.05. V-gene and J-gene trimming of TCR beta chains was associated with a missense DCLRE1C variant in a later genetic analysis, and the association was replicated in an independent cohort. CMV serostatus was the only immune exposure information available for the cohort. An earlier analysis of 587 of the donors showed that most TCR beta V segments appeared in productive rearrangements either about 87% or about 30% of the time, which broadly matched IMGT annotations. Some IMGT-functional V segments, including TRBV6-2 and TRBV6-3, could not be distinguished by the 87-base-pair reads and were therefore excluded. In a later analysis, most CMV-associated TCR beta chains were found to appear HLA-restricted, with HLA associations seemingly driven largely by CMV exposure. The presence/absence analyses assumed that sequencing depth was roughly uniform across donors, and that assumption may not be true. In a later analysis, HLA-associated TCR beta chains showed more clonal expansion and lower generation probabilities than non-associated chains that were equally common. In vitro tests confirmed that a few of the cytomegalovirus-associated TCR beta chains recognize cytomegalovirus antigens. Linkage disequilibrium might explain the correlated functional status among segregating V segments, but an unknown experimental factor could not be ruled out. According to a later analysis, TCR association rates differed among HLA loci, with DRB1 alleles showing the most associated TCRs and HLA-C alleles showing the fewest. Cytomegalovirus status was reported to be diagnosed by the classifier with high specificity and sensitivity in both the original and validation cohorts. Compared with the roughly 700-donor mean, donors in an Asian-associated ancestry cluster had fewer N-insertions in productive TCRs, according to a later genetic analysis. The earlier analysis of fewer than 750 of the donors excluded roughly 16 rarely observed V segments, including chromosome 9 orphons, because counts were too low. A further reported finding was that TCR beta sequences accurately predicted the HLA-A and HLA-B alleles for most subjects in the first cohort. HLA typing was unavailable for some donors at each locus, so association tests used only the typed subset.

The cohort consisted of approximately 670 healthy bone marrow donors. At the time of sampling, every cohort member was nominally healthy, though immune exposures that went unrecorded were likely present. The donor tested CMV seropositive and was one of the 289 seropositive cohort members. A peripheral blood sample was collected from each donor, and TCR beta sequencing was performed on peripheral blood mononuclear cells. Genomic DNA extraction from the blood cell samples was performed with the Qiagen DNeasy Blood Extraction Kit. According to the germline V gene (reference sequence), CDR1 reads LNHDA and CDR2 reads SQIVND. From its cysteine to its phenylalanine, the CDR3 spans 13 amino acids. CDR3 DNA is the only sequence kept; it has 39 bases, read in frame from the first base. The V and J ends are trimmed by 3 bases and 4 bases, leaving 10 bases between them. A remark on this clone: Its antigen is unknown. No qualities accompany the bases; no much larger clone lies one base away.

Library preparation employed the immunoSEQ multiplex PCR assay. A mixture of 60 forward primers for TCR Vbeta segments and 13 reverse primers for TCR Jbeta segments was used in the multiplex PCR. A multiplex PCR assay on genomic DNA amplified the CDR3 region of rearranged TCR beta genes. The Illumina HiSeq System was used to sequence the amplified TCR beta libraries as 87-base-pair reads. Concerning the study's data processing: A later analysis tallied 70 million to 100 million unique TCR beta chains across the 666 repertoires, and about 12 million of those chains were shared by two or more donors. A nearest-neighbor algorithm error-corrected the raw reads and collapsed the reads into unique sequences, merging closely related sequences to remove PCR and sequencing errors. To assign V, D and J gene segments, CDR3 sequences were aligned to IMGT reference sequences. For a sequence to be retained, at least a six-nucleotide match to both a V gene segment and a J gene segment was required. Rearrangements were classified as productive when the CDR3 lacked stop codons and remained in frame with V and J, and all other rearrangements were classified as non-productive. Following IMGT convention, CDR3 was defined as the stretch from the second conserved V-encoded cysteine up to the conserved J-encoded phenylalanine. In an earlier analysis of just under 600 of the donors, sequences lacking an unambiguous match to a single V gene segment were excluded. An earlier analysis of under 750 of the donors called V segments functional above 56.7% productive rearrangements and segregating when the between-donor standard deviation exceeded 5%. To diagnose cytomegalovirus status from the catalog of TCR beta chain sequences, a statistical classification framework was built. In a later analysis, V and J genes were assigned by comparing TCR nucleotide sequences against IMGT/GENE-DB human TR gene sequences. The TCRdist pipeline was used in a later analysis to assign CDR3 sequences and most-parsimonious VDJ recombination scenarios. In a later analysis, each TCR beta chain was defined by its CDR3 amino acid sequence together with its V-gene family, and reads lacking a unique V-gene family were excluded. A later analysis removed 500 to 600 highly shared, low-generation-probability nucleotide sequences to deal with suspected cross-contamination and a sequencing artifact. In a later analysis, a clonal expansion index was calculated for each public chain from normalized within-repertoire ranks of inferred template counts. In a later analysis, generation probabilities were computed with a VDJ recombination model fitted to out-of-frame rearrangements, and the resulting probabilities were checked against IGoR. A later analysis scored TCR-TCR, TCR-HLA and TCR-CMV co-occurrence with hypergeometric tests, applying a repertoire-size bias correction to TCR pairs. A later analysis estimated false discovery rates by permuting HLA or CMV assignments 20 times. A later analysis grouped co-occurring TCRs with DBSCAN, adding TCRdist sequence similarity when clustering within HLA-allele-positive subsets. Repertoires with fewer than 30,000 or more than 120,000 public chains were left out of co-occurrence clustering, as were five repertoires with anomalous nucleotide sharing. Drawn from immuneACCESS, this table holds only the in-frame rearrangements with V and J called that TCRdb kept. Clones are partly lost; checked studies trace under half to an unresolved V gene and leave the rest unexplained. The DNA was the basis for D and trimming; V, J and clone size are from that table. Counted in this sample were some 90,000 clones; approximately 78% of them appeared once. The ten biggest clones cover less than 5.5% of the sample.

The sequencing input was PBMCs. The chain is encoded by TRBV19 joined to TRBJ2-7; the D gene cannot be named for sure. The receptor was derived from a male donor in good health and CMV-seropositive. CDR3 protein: CASSMFVGYEQYF. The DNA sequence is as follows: TGTGCCAGTAGTATGTTTGTCGGGTACGAGCAGTACTTC.